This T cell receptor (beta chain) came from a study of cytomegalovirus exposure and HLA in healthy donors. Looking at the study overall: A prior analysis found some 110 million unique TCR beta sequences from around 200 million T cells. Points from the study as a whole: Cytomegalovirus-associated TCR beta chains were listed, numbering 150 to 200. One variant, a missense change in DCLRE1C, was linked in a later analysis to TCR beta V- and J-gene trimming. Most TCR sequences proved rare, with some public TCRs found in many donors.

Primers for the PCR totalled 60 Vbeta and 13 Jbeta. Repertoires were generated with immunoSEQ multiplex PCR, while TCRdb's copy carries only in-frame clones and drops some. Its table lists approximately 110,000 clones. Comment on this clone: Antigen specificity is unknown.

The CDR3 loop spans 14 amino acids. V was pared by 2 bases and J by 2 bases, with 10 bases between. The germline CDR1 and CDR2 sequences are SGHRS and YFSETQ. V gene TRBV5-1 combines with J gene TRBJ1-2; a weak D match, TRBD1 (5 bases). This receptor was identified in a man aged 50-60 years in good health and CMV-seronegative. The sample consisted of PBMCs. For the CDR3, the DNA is TGCGCCAGCAGCTTCGGGGGACCCAACTATGGCTACACCTTC. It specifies CASSFGGPNYGYTF.